The next 17 T cell receptor beta chains were all read from a single sample in a study of B cell selection in AIRE deficiency (dated by TCRdb to the late 2010s). The library was generated by the immunoSEQ multiplex PCR assay. In its TCRdb copy, this immuneACCESS table keeps in-frame sequences only and misses some clones. Where compared with another copy, unresolved V genes explain less than half of these, and the others have no known cause. This sample comprises 20,000 to 25,000 clones, 95% to 98% of them detected only once. Roughly 0.17% of the sample belongs to the ten largest clones. Conventional CD4 T cells were sorted as CD4+CD127+ cells. Sequencing was performed on conventional CD4+ T cells sorted from PBMCs. The receptor set was obtained from a human donor with AIRE deficiency.

CDR3 DNA: TGTGCCAGCAGCTCGGGAGAGACCCAGTACTTC. Residues: CASSSGETQYF. The chain carries TRBV11-2 and TRBJ2-5; D gene uncertain. V lost 4 bases to trimming and J lost 4 bases, with 4 bases between them. Germline values: CDR1 SGHAT, CDR2 FQNNGV. The CDR3 has 11 amino acids.

The chain has TRBV6-5 and TRBJ1-5; D may be TRBD1 (6 bases). This CDR3 comprises 15 residues. The V gene's germline CDR1 is MNHEY and CDR2 SVGAGI. Between the trimmed V and J ends, which lost 6 bases and 10 bases, there was a span of 22 bases. The CDR3 DNA sequence: TGTGCCAGCAGCCTAGAGGACAGCGGGATAGACCCCCAGCATTTT. Amino acid sequence: CASSLEDSGIDPQHF.

This clone appeared a single time. The genes are TRBV25-1 and TRBJ2-3; perhaps TRBD1 as D (6 bases). The CDR3 length is 18 residues. Germline lookup yields CDR1 MGHDK and CDR2 SYGVNS. Trimming left V 6 bases short and J 6 bases short, with 28 bases between. Here the CDR3 reads CASRDSLESGGGVDTQYF. The CDR3 nucleotides are TGTGCCAGCAGAGATTCCCTCGAGAGTGGTGGGGGCGTCGATACGCAGTATTTT.

The table lists this clone with a count of one. The chain uses TRBV14 and TRBJ2-2, with TRBD1 as a possible D gene (5 bases). Germline CDR1 SGHDN, CDR2 FVKESK. Trimming pared 1 base from V and 1 base from J, leaving 10 bases between. The CDR3 loop spans 16 amino acids. The CDR3: CASSQVQALNTGELFF. Written as DNA, the CDR3 is TGTGCCAGCAGCCAAGTACAGGCGCTGAACACCGGGGAGCTGTTTTTT.

This chain connects TRBV27 to TRBJ2-1, with 8 bases lining up with TRBD2. Germline lookup yields CDR1 MNHEY and CDR2 SMNVEV (reference sequence). V gave up 2 bases and J gave up 7 bases; unmatched junction bases: 13. The CDR3 has 17 residues. The CDR3 DNA sequence: TGTGCCAGCAGTTTAGATCCCGTGCGCGGGAGGAAGAATGAGCAGTTCTTC. This sequence encodes CASSLDPVRGRKNEQFF.

The V gene is TRBV11-3, the J gene TRBJ1-2, with 7 bases fitting TRBD1. J was trimmed by 4 bases and V by 3 bases; bases with no gene match: 2. The CDR3 runs to 13 residues. Germline V gene lookup returns CDR1 SGHNT and CDR2 YENEEA. The CDR3 loop reads CASSFRDSYGYTF. The CDR3 region has the DNA TGTGCCAGCAGCTTTCGGGACAGCTATGGCTACACCTTC.

The chain recombines TRBV7-9 with TRBJ2-1; the D gene is possibly TRBD2 (6 bases). Germline assignment: CDR1 SEHNR and CDR2 FQNEAQ (reference sequence). V was clipped by 3 bases and J by 3 bases, with 12 bases between them. This CDR3 has 15 residues. This CDR3 reads CASSFRLAYYNEQFF. CDR3 nucleotide sequence: TGTGCCAGCAGCTTCAGGCTAGCGTACTACAATGAGCAGTTCTTC.

The rearrangement uses TRBV6-6 and TRBJ2-7; 11 bases are a match to TRBD1. This CDR3 is 14 amino acids long. V was clipped by 7 bases and J by 8 bases; unmatched bases: 10. Germline CDR1 MNHNY, CDR2 SVGAGI (reference sequence). The CDR3 loop is CASKTGTGGVKQYF. The CDR3 DNA reads TGTGCCAGCAAAACCGGGACAGGGGGGGTTAAGCAGTACTTC.

The V call is TRBV30, the J call TRBJ2-2; possibly TRBD1 for D (6 bases). V was trimmed by 2 bases and J by 2 bases, leaving 9 bases between them. Germline CDR1 is GTSNPN and CDR2 is SVGIG (reference sequence). This CDR3 comprises 14 residues. In DNA, the CDR3 is TGTGCCTGGAGTAGGGACACCAACACCGGGGAGCTGTTTTTT. Translating gives CAWSRDTNTGELFF. Filled out from reference TRBV30 and TRBJ2-2, the complete variable domain reads SQTIHQWPATLVQPVGSPLSLECTVEGTSNPNLYWYRQAAGRGLQLLFYSVGIGQISSEVPQNLSASRPQDRQFILSSKKLLLSDSGFYLCAWSRDTNTGELFFGEGSRLTVL.

V gene TRBV18 combines with J gene TRBJ2-1, with TRBD1 matching 8 bases. Germline V gives CDR1 KGHSH, CDR2 LQKENI. The CDR3 covers 15 residues. Trimming took 3 bases from V and 2 from J; bases not matched to a gene: 3. In DNA, the CDR3 is TGTGCCAGCTCACCTGCCAGGGGGCCCTACAATGAGCAGTTCTTC. Its translation: CASSPARGPYNEQFF.

The chain links TRBV11-3 to TRBJ2-5; D remains ambiguous. The CDR3 is 13 amino acids. V shed 5 bases and J shed 4 bases, with 11 bases lying between them. Germline V gene lookup returns CDR1 SGHNT and CDR2 YENEEA. The CDR3 bases are TGTGCCAGCAGCCTCAACTTGAGAGAGACCCAGTACTTC. This sequence encodes CASSLNLRETQYF.

The chain employs TRBV30 and TRBJ2-7, with D tentatively TRBD2 (5 bases). The CDR3 contains 14 residues. The V gene's germline CDR1 is GTSNPN and CDR2 SVGIG (reference sequence). V was cut by 8 bases and J by 2 bases, with 19 bases left in between. The CDR3 nucleotides read TGTGCCCTGGAGGTTATGGGAAGCCCCTACGAGCAGTACTTC. Translation: CALEVMGSPYEQYF.

J is TRBJ2-5 and V is TRBV30; TRBD1 or TRBD2 may be the D gene (6 bases each). Germline V gene data show CDR1 as GTSNPN and CDR2 as SVGIG (reference sequence). This CDR3 spans 13 amino acids. CDR3 bases: TGTGCTTGGGGGGCAGCCAGCAGGAGTACCCAGTACTTC. This codes for CAWGAASRSTQYF.

This clone was seen only once. This chain connects TRBV11-2 to TRBJ1-3; D uncertain. V was clipped by 1 base and J by 2 bases, with 6 bases between them. From germline, CDR1 is SGHAT and CDR2 FQNNGV. CDR3 length: 14 residues. CDR3 sequence reads: CASSLALAGNTIYF. In DNA form, the CDR3 reads TGTGCCAGCAGCTTAGCGTTAGCTGGAAACACCATATATTTT. Looking up the rest from reference TRBV11-2 and TRBJ1-3 gives the full variable domain: EAGVAQSPRYKIIEKRQSVAFWCNPISGHATLYWYQQILGQGPKLLIQFQNNGVVDDSQLPKDRFSAERLKGVDSTLKIQPAKLEDSAVYLCASSLALAGNTIYFGEGSWLTVV.

The chain is built from TRBV6-1 and TRBJ2-5; D ambiguous. The J call may be faulty, since TRBJ2-7 better matches the DNA end. This CDR3 contains 11 residues. Germline V gene data show CDR1 as MNHNS and CDR2 as SASEGT. The CDR3 DNA reads TGTGCCAGCGGAAGATCATACGAGCAGTACTTC. Translating gives CASGRSYEQYF.

The V and J genes are TRBV28 and TRBJ2-5; D is uncertain. Between the trimmed V and J ends, which lost 5 bases and 7 bases, there was a span of 14 bases. The germline gives CDR1 MDHEN, CDR2 SYDVKM. The CDR3 runs to 13 residues. Here the CDR3 DNA reads TGTGCCAGCAGTCCCGGCCCCGTCGGGACCCAGTACTTC. Residues: CASSPGPVGTQYF.

This chain connects TRBV28 to TRBJ2-7; D is unclear. The CDR3 contains 10 residues. The germline V gene encodes CDR1 MDHEN and CDR2 SYDVKM. Trimming pared 3 bases from V and 5 bases from J, leaving 2 bases between. The CDR3 region is CASSFNEQYF. The CDR3 DNA follows: TGTGCCAGCAGTTTTAACGAGCAGTACTTC.